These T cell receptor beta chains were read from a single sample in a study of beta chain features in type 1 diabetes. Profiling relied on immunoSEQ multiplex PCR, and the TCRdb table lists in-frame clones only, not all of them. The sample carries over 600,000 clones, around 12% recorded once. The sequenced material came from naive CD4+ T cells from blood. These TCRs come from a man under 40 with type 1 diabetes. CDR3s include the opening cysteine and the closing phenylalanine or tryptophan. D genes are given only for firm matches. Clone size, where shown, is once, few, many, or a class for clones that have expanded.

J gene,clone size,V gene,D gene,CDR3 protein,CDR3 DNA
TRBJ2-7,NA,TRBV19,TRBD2,CASSPSGGVGEQYF,TGTGCCAGTAGTCCTAGCGGGGGAGTAGGCGAGCAGTACTTC
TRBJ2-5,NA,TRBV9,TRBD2,CASSPGGQETQYF,TGTGCCAGCAGCCCGGGAGGACAAGAGACCCAGTACTTC
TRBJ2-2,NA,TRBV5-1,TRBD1,CASSSMGQAGTGELFF,TGCGCCAGCAGCTCCATGGGACAGGCGGGCACCGGGGAGCTGTTTTTT
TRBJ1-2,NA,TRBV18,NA,CASSSLDSDLPNYGYTF,TGTGCCAGCTCATCCCTCGACAGCGACCTCCCTAACTATGGCTACACCTTC
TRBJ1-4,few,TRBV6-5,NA,CASSATASKLFF,TGTGCCAGCAGCGCGACAGCGAGTAAACTGTTTTTT
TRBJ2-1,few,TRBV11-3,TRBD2,CASSLAGGPYNEQFF,TGTGCCAGCAGCTTAGCGGGGGGGCCCTACAATGAGCAGTTCTTC
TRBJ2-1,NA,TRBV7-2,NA,CASSLGRGARAYNEQFF,TGTGCCAGCAGCTTAGGCAGGGGCGCGAGGGCCTACAATGAGCAGTTCTTC
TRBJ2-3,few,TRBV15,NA,CATSSVVSTYTDTQYF,TGTGCCACCAGCAGCGTCGTCAGTACTTACACAGATACGCAGTATTTT
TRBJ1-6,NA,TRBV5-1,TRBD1,CASSYQTGTVVSPLHF,TGCGCCAGCAGCTACCAGACCGGGACAGTCGTTTCACCCCTCCACTTT
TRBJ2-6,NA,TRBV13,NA,CASSFSSGANVLTF,TGTGCCAGCAGCTTTAGCTCTGGGGCCAACGTCCTGACTTTC
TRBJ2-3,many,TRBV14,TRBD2,CASSQQLAGTQYF,TGTGCCAGCAGCCAACAACTAGCGGGTACGCAGTATTTT
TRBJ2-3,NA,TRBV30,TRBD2,CAWSTSRTSGGAGSTDTQYF,TGTGCCTGGAGTACCTCAAGGACTAGCGGGGGGGCCGGAAGCACAGATACGCAGTATTTT
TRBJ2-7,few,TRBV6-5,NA,CASSPLAPYEQYF,TGTGCCAGCAGCCCCCTTGCCCCCTACGAGCAGTACTTC
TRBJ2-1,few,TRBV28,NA,CASSGGSRLHNEQFF,TGTGCCAGCAGTGGGGGGAGTCGTTTGCACAATGAGCAGTTCTTC
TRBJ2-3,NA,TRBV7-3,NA,CASSFAGGSGTDTQYF,TGTGCCAGCAGCTTCGCTGGGGGGTCGGGCACAGATACGCAGTATTTT
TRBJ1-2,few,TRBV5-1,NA,CASSLDPGSGYTF,TGCGCCAGCAGCTTGGACCCGGGCTCTGGCTACACCTTC
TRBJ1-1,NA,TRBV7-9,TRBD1,CASSPQGVEAFF,TGTGCCAGCAGCCCTCAGGGGGTTGAAGCTTTCTTT
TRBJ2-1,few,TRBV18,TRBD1,CASSPTRDRSYNEQFF,TGTGCCAGCTCACCGACCCGGGACAGGAGCTACAATGAGCAGTTCTTC
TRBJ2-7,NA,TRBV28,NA,CASSSGLGAYYEQYF,TGTGCCAGCAGCTCGGGGTTAGGGGCCTACTACGAGCAGTACTTC
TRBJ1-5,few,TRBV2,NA,CASSETASNQPQHF,TGTGCCAGCAGTGAGACAGCTAGCAATCAGCCCCAGCATTTT
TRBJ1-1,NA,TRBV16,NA,CASSQSWDTEAFF,TGTGCCAGCAGCCAATCGTGGGACACTGAAGCTTTCTTT
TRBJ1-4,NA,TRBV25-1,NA,CASGREKLFF,TGTGCCAGTGGTCGGGAAAAACTGTTTTTT
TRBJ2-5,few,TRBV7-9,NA,CASSLLEGPFETQYF,TGTGCCAGCAGCTTACTCGAGGGTCCGTTCGAGACCCAGTACTTC
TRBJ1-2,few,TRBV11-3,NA,CASTPVGEFDYGYTF,TGTGCCAGCACCCCGGTGGGGGAGTTTGACTATGGCTACACCTTC
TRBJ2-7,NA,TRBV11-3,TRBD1,CASQGGGRGQGDPYEQYF,TGTGCCAGTCAAGGTGGAGGCAGGGGGCAGGGGGACCCCTACGAGCAGTACTTC
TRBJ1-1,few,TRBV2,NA,CASSETAYTEAFF,TGTGCCAGCAGTGAAACGGCTTACACTGAAGCTTTCTTT
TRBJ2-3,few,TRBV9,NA,CASSLPRGTQYF,TGTGCCAGCAGCCTCCCCAGGGGTACGCAGTATTTT
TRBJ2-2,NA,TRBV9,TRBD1,CASSVEAGTGDTAGELFF,TGTGCCAGCAGCGTAGAGGCCGGGACAGGGGATACGGCCGGGGAGCTGTTTTTT
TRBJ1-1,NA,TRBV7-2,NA,CASSSRGSTEAFF,TGTGCCAGCAGCTCCCGCGGGAGCACTGAAGCTTTCTTT
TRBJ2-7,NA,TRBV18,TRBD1,CASSPPGQYSYEQYF,TGTGCCAGCTCACCACCGGGACAGTATTCCTACGAGCAGTACTTC
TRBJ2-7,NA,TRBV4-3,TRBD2,CASSQGLAGGTWPAASYEQYF,TGCGCCAGCAGCCAAGGACTAGCGGGGGGGACCTGGCCAGCCGCGTCCTACGAGCAGTACTTC
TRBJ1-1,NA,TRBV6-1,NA,CASRPYMNTEAFF,TGTGCCAGCAGGCCTTACATGAACACTGAAGCTTTCTTT
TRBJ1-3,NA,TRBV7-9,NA,CASSRQTSNSGNTIYF,TGTGCCAGCAGCCGACAGACGTCAAACTCTGGAAACACCATATATTTT
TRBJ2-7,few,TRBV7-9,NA,CASSLMPSYEQYF,TGTGCCAGCAGCTTAATGCCCTCCTACGAGCAGTACTTC
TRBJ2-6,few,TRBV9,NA,CASSDSAGANVLTF,TGTGCCAGCAGTGATAGTGCTGGGGCCAACGTCCTGACTTTC
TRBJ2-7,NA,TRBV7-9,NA,CASSLQGLPNEQYF,TGTGCCAGCAGCTTACAGGGACTCCCCAACGAGCAGTACTTC
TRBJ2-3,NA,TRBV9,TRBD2,CASTRTSGPDTQYF,TGTGCCAGCACTCGGACTAGCGGTCCAGATACGCAGTATTTT
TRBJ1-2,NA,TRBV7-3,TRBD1,CASSSRTGEGYTF,TGTGCCAGCAGCTCCAGGACAGGGGAAGGCTACACCTTC
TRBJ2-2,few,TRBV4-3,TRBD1,CASSQGDRVGTGELFF,TGCGCCAGCAGCCAGGGGGACAGGGTTGGCACCGGGGAGCTGTTTTTT
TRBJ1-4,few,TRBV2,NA,CASIQTGELFF,TGTGCCAGCATCCAAACGGGCGAACTGTTTTTT
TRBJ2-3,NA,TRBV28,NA,CASSPADRVTDTQYF,TGTGCCAGCAGTCCAGCAGACAGAGTCACAGATACGCAGTATTTT
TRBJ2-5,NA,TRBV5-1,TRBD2,CASSTTSGGAQETQYF,TGCGCCAGCAGCACCACTAGCGGGGGAGCACAAGAGACCCAGTACTTC
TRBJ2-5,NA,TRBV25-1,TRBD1,CASRTGVQETQYF,TGTGCCAGCAGAACAGGGGTACAAGAGACCCAGTACTTC
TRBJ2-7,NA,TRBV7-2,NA,CASSLEGFSYEQYF,TGTGCCAGCAGCTTAGAAGGGTTCTCCTACGAGCAGTACTTC
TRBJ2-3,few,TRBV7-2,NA,CASSLTRQDTQYF,TGTGCCAGCAGCTTAACTAGACAAGATACGCAGTATTTT
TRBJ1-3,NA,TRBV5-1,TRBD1,CASSLDRGFSGNTIYF,TGCGCCAGCAGCTTGGACAGGGGGTTCTCTGGAAACACCATATATTTT